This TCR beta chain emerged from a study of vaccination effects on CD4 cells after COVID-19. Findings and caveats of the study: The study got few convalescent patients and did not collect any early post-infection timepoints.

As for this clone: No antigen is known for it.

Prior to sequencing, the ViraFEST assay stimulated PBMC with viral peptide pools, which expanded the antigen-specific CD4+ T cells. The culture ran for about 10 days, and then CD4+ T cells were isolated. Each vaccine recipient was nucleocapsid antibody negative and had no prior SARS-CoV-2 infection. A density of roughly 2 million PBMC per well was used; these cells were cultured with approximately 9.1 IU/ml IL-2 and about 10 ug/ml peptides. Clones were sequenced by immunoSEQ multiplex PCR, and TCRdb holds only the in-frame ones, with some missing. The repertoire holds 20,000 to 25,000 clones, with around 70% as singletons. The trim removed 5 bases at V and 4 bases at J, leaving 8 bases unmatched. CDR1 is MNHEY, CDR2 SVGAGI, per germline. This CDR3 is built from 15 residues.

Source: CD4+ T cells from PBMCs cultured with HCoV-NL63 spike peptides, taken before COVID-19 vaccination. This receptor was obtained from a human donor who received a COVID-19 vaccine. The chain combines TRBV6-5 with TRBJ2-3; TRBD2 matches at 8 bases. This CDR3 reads CASSRGGSVADTQYF. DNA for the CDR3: TGTGCCAGCAGTCGGGGGGGGTCCGTCGCAGATACGCAGTATTTT.